The clone carrying this T cell receptor beta chain has a single count. This sample is part of a study of blood T cell repertoires in COVID-19. Across the whole study: Researchers got acute and convalescent COVID-19 samples from the United States, Italy and Spain. T cells, B-cell-depleted T cells, or PBMCs supplied cDNA or gDNA.

In the original workflow: Reference gene primers were amplified, and this amplification served to estimate nucleated cell counts. Sequencing used immunoSEQ multiplex PCR; TCRdb keeps in-frame clones, though not all of them. D and trimming come from the DNA, and the V and J calls and clone size come from that table. The table includes around 320,000 clones, 85% detected once. This CDR3 has 12 residues. CDR1 and CDR2 (germline): SGHDT, YYEEEE. The V and J ends lost 1 base and 8 bases respectively, with 7 bases between them. Sequencing used peripheral blood. V is TRBV5-6 and J is TRBJ2-1; D unclear. This TCR was sampled from a human donor in a cohort sampled during active COVID-19. CDR3 loop: CASSLYSDEQFF. The CDR3 DNA is TGTGCCAGCAGCTTGTACAGTGATGAGCAGTTCTTC.